This T cell receptor beta chain was recovered during a study of neurological immune-mediated disorders. This clonotype was detected ten times or more. TCRdb re-derived calls from the 5' RACE reads in MiXCR, one entry per CDR3 protein. Seen here are roughly 19,000 distinct CDR3 sequences, 15% observed once, and the top ten hold around 14%. The CDR3 loop spans 14 amino acids. Germline assignment: CDR1 DFQATT and CDR2 SNEGSKA (reference sequence). V gave up 1 base and J gave up 5 bases, with 13 bases separating them. The TCR was taken from a female donor with HTLV-1-associated myelopathy (HAM/TSP). The sequenced material came from PBMCs. The V and J genes are TRBV20-1 and TRBJ2-3; D might be TRBD2 (5 bases). The CDR3 region has the DNA TGCAGTGCTAGAGCCCCCGCGGGCATAGATACGCAGTATTTT. This sequence encodes CSARAPAGIDTQYF.